This TCR beta chain was profiled in a study of post-analysis software for immune sequencing data. Whole-study context: The patients showed relapsing-remitting, secondary progressive and progressive-relapsing multiple sclerosis courses.

As concerns this clonotype: Its target is unknown. The junction differs from germline at one of its ends, possibly a read error.

Unique molecular identifiers were carried by the TCR beta cDNA libraries. T cells numbering about 0.95 to 10 million gave rise to roughly 0.5 million cDNA molecules. TCRdb processed the PCR reads anew with MiXCR; each CDR3 protein has one entry. This repertoire shows 160,000 or so distinct CDR3 sequences, under 40% found once; its top ten account for 25% to 35%. The CDR3 length is 14 residues. Germline lookup yields CDR1 SGHTA and CDR2 FQGNSA. The study, taken as a whole, reports: Significantly lower normalized Chao1 diversity was seen in multiple sclerosis patients than in controls. The five TRBV segments detected at higher frequency in patients than in controls included TRBV5-6, TRBV5-1 and TRBV20-1.

The chain carries TRBV7-2 and TRBJ2-1; a weak D match, TRBD2 (5 bases). The sample was blood, taken after autologous hematopoietic stem cell transplantation. The sequence derives from a girl aged 10-17 years with multiple sclerosis. CDR3 residues: CASSLAGETQERFF. CDR3 DNA: TGTGCCAGCAGCTTAGCGGGAGAAACACAAGAGCGGTTCTTC.